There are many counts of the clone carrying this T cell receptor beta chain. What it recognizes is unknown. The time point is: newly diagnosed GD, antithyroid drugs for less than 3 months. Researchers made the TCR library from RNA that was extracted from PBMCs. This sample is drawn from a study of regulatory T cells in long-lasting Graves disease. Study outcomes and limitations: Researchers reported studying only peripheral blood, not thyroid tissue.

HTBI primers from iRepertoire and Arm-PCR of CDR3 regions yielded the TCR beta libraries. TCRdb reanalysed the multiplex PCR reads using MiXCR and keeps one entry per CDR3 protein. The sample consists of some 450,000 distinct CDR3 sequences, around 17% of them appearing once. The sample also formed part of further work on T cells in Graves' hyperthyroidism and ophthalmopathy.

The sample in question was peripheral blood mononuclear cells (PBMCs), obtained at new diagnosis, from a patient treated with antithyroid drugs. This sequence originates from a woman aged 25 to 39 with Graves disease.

CDR3 nucleotide sequence: TGTGCCAGCGGTAACGGGGTTGGCAATCAGCCCCAGCATTTT. It is translated as CASGNGVGNQPQHF. The gene calls are TRBV28 and TRBJ1-5, with D unresolved. The CDR3 covers 14 residues. V shed 8 bases and J shed 2 bases, with 13 bases lying between them. Germline V lookup: CDR1 MDHEN, CDR2 SYDVKM.